The text below deals with one T cell receptor beta chain. The sample comes from a study of cytomegalovirus exposure and HLA in healthy donors. Generated by immunoSEQ multiplex PCR, the TCRdb table keeps only in-frame clones and is missing some. The table has fewer than 100,000 clones, roughly 93% seen once. Trimming took 1 base from V and 7 from J, leaving 14 bases between them. Germline V gene data show CDR1 as SGHTA and CDR2 as FQGNSA. CDR3 size: 15 residues. The clonotype originates from a man under 40 in good health and CMV-seronegative. Sequenced: PBMCs. The chain carries TRBV7-2 and TRBJ1-5; D not resolved. CDR3 residues: CASSLVPGSTQPQHF. CDR3 DNA: TGTGCCAGCAGCTTAGTGCCGGGATCGACCCAGCCCCAGCATTTT.